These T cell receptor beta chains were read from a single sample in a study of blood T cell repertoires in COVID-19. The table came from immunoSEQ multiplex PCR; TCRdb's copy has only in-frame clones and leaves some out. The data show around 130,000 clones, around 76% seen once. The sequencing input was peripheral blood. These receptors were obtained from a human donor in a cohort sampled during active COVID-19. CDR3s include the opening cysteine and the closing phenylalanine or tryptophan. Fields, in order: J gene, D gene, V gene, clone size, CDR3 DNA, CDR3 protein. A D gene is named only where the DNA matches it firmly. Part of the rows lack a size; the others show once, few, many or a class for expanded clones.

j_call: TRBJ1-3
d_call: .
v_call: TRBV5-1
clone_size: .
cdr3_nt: TGCGCCAGCAGCCCTAACAGTCCTGGAAACACCATATATTTT
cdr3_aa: CASSPNSPGNTIYF

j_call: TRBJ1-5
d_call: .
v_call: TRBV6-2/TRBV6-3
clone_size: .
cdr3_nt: TGTGCCAGCAGTTACTCTTGGAGAAATCAGCCCCAGCATTTT
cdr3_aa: CASSYSWRNQPQHF

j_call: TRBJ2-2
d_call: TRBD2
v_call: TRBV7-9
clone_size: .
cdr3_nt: TGTGCCAGCAGATTAGTGGCGGGGGTCCCGGCGGAGCTGTTTTTT
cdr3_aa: CASRLVAGVPAELFF

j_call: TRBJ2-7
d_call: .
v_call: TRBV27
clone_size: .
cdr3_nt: TGTGCCAGCAGTTTATCTGGTGGGCAGGATGACTCCTACGAGCAGTACTTC
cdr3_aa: CASSLSGGQDDSYEQYF

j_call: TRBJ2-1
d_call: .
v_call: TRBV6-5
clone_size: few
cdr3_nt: TGTGCCACCTACTGGGGCCCTCAAGGGAATGAGCAGTTCTTC
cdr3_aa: CATYWGPQGNEQFF

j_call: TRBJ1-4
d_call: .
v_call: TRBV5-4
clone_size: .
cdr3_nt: TGTGCCAGCAGCTTTTCAGGGACTAATGAAAAACTGTTTTTT
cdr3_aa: CASSFSGTNEKLFF

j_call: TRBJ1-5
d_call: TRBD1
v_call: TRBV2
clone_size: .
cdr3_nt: TGTGCCAGGAGGGACAGGGCGTTGCAGCCCCAGCATTTT
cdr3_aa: CARRDRALQPQHF

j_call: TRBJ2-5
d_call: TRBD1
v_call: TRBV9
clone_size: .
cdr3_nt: TGTGCCAGCAGTACGACAGGGGGGGGTGAGACCCAGTACTTC
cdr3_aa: CASSTTGGGETQYF

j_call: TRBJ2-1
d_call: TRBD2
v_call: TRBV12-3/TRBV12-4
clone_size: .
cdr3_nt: TGTGCCAGCAGGGGGAGGGGTGAGCAGTTCTTC
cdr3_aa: CASRGRGEQFF

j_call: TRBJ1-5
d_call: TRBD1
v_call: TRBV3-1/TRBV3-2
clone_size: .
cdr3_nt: TGTGCCAGCAGCCTCGGGACAGGGGAGACTCAGCCCCAGCATTTT
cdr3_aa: CASSLGTGETQPQHF

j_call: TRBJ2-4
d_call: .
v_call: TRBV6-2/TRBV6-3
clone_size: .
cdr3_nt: TGTGCCAGCAGCTCGGGGGTGACGGACATTCAGTACTTC
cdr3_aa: CASSSGVTDIQYF

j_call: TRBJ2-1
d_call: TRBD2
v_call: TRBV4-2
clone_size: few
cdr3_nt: TGTGCCAGCAGCCAAGTTGCTAGCGGGCGTAGTTCCTACAATGAGCAGTTCTTC
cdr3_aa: CASSQVASGRSSYNEQFF

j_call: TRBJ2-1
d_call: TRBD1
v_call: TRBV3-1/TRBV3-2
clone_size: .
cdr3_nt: TGTGCCAGCAGCCACGGGACAGGGGGGAATGAGCAGTTCTTC
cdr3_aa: CASSHGTGGNEQFF

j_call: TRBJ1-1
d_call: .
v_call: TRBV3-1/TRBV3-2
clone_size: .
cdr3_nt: TGTGCCAGCAGCCAAGCCAGGGCCGAAGCTTTCTTT
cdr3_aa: CASSQARAEAFF

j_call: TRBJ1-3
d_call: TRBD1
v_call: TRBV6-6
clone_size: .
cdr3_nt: TGTGCCAGCAGTCCCGGACAGGGCGCGGGGCCCTCTGGAAACACCATATATTTT
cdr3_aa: CASSPGQGAGPSGNTIYF

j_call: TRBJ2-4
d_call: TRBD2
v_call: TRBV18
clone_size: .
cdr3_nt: TGTGCCAGCGGAGCGGGGGGCAAAAACATTCAGTACTTC
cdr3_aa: CASGAGGKNIQYF

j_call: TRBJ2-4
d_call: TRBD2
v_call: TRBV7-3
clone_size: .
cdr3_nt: TGTGCCAGCAGCCCGCTCGCGGGGGGTTTTTTAGCCAAAAACATTCAGTACTTC
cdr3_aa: CASSPLAGGFLAKNIQYF

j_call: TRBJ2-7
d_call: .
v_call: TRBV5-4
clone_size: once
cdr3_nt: TGTGCCAGCAGCCGGGGAGATACCTACGAGCAGTACTTC
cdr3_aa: CASSRGDTYEQYF

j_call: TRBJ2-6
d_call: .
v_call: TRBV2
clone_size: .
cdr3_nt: TGTGCCAGCAGTGGAAGCAGGGGGGTTGGCTCTGGGGCCAACGTCCTGACTTTC
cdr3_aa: CASSGSRGVGSGANVLTF

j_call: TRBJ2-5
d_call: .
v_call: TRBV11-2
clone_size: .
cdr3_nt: TGTGCCAGCAGCTTAGTCCAGGCCCAAGAGACCCAGTACTTC
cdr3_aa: CASSLVQAQETQYF

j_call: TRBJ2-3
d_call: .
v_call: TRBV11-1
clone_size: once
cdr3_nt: TGTGCCAGCAGCCTCTCGAGGGATACGCAGTATTTT
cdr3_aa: CASSLSRDTQYF

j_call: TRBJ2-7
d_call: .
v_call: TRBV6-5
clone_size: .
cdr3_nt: TGTGCCAGCAGTCTGACAGGAAGCTCCTACGAGCAGTACTTC
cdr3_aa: CASSLTGSSYEQYF

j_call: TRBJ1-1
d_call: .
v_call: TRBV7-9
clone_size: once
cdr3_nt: TGTGCCAGCAGCTCCCGAAGACCCTTCAGGACTGAAGCTTTCTTT
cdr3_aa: CASSSRRPFRTEAFF

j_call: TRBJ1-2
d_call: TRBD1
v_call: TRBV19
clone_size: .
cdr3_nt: TGTGCCAGTTCTAAATTTGTGACAGGGAACTATGGCTACACCTTC
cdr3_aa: CASSKFVTGNYGYTF

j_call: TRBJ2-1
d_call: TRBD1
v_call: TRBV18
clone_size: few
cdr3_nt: TGTGCCAGCTCATCCTACCGACTTCCGGGACAGGGTTGGAATGAGCAGTTCTTC
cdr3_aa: CASSSYRLPGQGWNEQFF

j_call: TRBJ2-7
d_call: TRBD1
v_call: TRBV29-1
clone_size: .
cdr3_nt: TGCAGCGTAAGACAGGGTAGCTCCTACGAGCAGTACTTC
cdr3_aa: CSVRQGSSYEQYF

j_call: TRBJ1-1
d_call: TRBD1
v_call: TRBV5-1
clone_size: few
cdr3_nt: TGCGCCAGCAGCTTACAGGGGGCTGACACTGAAGCTTTCTTT
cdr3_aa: CASSLQGADTEAFF

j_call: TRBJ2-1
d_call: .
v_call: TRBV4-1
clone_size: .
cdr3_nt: TGCGCCAGCAGCCAAATGATTACAGGGTTCGATGAGCAGTTCTTC
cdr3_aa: CASSQMITGFDEQFF

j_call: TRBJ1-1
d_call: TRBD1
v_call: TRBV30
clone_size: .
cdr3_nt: TGTGCCTGGAAACAGGGGGCGCCGACTGAAGCTTTCTTT
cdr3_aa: CAWKQGAPTEAFF

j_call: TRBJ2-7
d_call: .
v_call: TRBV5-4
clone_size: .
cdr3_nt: TGTGCCAGCAGCTTCGAACGACAGGTTCCGAACGAGCAGTACTTC
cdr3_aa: CASSFERQVPNEQYF

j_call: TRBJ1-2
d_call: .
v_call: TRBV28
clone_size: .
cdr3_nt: TGTGCCAGCGCCGACAGGAACTATGGCTACACCTTC
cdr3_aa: CASADRNYGYTF

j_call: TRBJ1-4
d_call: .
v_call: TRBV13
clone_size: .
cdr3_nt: TGTGCCAGCAGCGACCACCTGGGGGGGCATGGTGAAAAACTGTTTTTT
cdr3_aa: CASSDHLGGHGEKLFF

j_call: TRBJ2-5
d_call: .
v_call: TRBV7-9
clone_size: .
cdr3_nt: TGTGCCAGCAGCTTCATCGGTCCCCAAGAGACCCAGTACTTC
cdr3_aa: CASSFIGPQETQYF

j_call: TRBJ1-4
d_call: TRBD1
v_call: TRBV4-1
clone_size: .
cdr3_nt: TGCGCCAGCAGCCAAGATTTCCCTCCAATGACAGGGCTGGATGAAAAACTGTTTTTT
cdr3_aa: CASSQDFPPMTGLDEKLFF

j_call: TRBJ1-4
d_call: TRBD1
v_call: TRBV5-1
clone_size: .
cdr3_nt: TGCGCCAGCAGCTCGACAGGGGCAACTAATGAAAAACTGTTTTTT
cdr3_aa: CASSSTGATNEKLFF

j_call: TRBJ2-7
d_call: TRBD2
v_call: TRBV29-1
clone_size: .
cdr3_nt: TGCAGCGTCGGACTAGCGGGGGACTTATTCTACGAGCAGTACTTC
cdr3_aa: CSVGLAGDLFYEQYF

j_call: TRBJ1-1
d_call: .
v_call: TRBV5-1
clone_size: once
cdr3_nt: TGCGCCAGCAGCTTGGAAGGGGAAACTGAAGCTTTCTTT
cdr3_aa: CASSLEGETEAFF

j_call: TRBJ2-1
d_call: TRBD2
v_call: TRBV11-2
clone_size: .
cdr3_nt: TGTGCCAGCAGCCCATTGATATTAGCGGGGGGTTACAATGAGCAGTTCTTC
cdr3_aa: CASSPLILAGGYNEQFF

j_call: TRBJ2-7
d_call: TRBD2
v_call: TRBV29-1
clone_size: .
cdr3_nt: TGCAGCGTTGTAAGAGCGGGGGGCGGCGGCGAGCAGTACTTC
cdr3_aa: CSVVRAGGGGEQYF

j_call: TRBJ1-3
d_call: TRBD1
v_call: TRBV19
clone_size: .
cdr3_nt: TGTGCCAGTAAAGCGACAGGGAGATATGGAAACACCATATATTTT
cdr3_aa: CASKATGRYGNTIYF

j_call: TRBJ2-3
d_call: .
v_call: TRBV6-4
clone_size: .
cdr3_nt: TGTGCCAGCAGACAGTCTGGCACAGATACGCAGTATTTT
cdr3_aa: CASRQSGTDTQYF

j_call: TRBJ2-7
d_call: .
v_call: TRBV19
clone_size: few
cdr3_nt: TGTGCCAGCCGGGGGGCATCCTACGAGCAGTACTTC
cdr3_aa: CASRGASYEQYF

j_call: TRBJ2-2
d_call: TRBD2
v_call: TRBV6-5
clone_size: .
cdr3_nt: TGTGCCAGCAGTTTCAGCGGGGGGGCAAACACCGGGGAGCTGTTTTTT
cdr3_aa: CASSFSGGANTGELFF

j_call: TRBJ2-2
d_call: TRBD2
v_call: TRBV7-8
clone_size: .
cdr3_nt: TGTGCCAGCAGCTTAGCCCCGTGGGGGGGGGTGAACACCGGGGAGCTGTTTTTT
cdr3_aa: CASSLAPWGGVNTGELFF

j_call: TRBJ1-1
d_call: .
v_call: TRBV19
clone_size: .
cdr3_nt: TGTGCCAGTAGTAAGGGGCCCGACACTGAAGCTTTCTTT
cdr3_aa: CASSKGPDTEAFF

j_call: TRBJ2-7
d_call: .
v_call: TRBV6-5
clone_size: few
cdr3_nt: TGTGCCAGCAGTTACTCGAGACGGGAGTACTTC
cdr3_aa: CASSYSRREYF

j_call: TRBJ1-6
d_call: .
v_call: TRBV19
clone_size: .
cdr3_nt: TGTGCCAGTAGTATAGGGGAGAGGAATTCACCCCTCCACTTT
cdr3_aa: CASSIGERNSPLHF

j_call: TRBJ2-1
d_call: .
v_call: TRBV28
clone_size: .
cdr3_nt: TGTGCCAGCAGCCAACCACCAGGGGTCCTCAATGAGCAGTTCTTC
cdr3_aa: CASSQPPGVLNEQFF

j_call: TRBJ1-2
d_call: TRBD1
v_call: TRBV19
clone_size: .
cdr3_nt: TGTGCCAGCAGCCGGGACAGGGCTGATGGCTACACCTTC
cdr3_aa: CASSRDRADGYTF

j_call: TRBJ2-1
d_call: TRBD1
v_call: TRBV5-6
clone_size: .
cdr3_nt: TGTGCCAGCAGGGATACAGGGGATATCAATGAGCAGTTCTTC
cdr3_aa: CASRDTGDINEQFF

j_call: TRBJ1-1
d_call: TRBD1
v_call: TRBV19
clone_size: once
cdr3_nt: TGTGCCAGTAGTATTTGGTCGAGGGGGCGAAAGAACACTGAAGCTTTCTTT
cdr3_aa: CASSIWSRGRKNTEAFF